The 29 T cell receptor beta chains in this list originate from one sample, sequenced in a study of cytomegalovirus exposure and HLA in healthy donors (dated by TCRdb to about 2017). The receptor library was made with the immunoSEQ multiplex PCR assay. Entries here come from immuneACCESS through TCRdb and include only in-frame sequences with V and J called. Some clones fail to appear in such tables; in the studies checked, an unresolved V gene covers under half of the shortfall, and the cause of the remainder is unknown. For this sample there are 250,000 or so clones; about 90% appear just once. 0.37% of the sample goes to the ten largest clones. The sequencing input was PBMCs. These TCRs come from a young woman in good health and CMV-seronegative.

This clone was counted a single time. The rearrangement joins TRBV6-5 to TRBJ2-7, with a weak D call TRBD1 (6 bases). The CDR3 has 15 amino acids. V dropped 5 bases and J dropped 4 bases, with 18 bases sitting between them. CDR1 MNHEY and CDR2 SVGAGI come from the germline V gene. The CDR3 bases are TGTGCCAGCAGTACCCCCGGGACACACGAATACGAGCAGTACTTC. It is translated as CASSTPGTHEYEQYF.

The rearrangement uses TRBV7-9 and TRBJ2-5, with 10 positions matching TRBD1. CDR3 length equals 17 residues. V dropped 2 bases and J dropped 5; count of bases not matched to a gene: 11. Per the germline V gene, CDR1 is SEHNR and CDR2 is FQNEAQ (reference sequence). CDR3 sequence (DNA): TGTGCCAGCAGCTTATCTTCTCGAGGGACAGGGGTCGAGACCCAGTACTTC. Protein product: CASSLSSRGTGVETQYF. The variable domain in full, with the rest retrieved from reference TRBV7-9 and TRBJ2-5, is DTGVSQNPRHKITKRGQNVTFRCDPISEHNRLYWYRQTLGQGPEFLTYFQNEAQLEKSRLLSDRFSAERPKGSFSTLEIQRTEQGDSAMYLCASSLSSRGTGVETQYFGPGTRLLVL.

Of note for this clone: One end of the junction varies from germline; a read error may be responsible. J is TRBJ1-2 and V is TRBV11-2; 8 bases are shared with TRBD1. Germline assignment: CDR1 SGHAT and CDR2 FQNNGV. CDR3 length: 15 residues. CDR3 loop: CASSLEWQGASRSAF. Here the CDR3 DNA reads TGTGCCAGCAGCTTAGAATGGCAGGGGGCCTCCCGCTCCGCCTTC. Full variable domain (rest looked up from reference TRBV11-2 and TRBJ1-2): EAGVAQSPRYKIIEKRQSVAFWCNPISGHATLYWYQQILGQGPKLLIQFQNNGVVDDSQLPKDRFSAERLKGVDSTLKIQPAKLEDSAVYLCASSLEWQGASRSAFGSGTRLTVV.

The V call is TRBV11-2, the J call TRBJ2-1; D perhaps matches TRBD1 (5 bases). CDR1 is SGHAT, CDR2 FQNNGV, per germline. CDR3 size: 15 residues. Trimming stripped 3 bases from V and 5 bases from J, with 14 bases between. CDR3 sequence reads: CASSFRVENNNEQFF. In DNA form, the CDR3 reads TGTGCCAGCAGCTTCAGGGTCGAGAACAACAATGAGCAGTTCTTC.

J is TRBJ2-3 and V is TRBV5-1; D is possibly TRBD2 (6 bases). This CDR3 region has 15 residues. Trimming stripped 0 bases from V and 5 bases from J, with 13 bases between. The V gene's germline CDR1 is SGHRS and CDR2 YFSETQ. CDR3 loop: CASSLALSGVDTQYF. Here the CDR3 DNA reads TGCGCCAGCAGCTTGGCCCTTAGCGGAGTAGATACGCAGTATTTT.

The chain uses TRBV10-3 and TRBJ1-1; possibly TRBD1 for D (5 bases). This CDR3 has 10 residues. Germline V gene data show CDR1 as ENHRY and CDR2 as SYGVKD. Trimming removed 10 bases at V and 7 bases at J, with 10 bases between. The chain's CDR3 is CATRGLEAFF. The CDR3 DNA sequence: TGTGCCACGAGGGGACTTGAAGCTTTCTTT.

This clone was seen just once. The genes are TRBV28 and TRBJ2-4, with a tentative D call TRBD2 (6 bases). This CDR3 spans 14 amino acids. The V end lost 7 bases, the J end lost 2 bases, and 12 bases lay between the germline ends. Germline V gene data show CDR1 as MDHEN and CDR2 as SYDVKM. DNA of the CDR3: TGTGCCAGCAAGGCGGGGCCTCCCAAAAACATTCAGTACTTC. Translated: CASKAGPPKNIQYF.

In DNA form, the CDR3 reads TGCGCCAGCAGCTCCGGACTAGCGGGGAGCTCCTACGAGCAGTACGTC. Its protein is CASSSGLAGSSYEQYV. The chain combines TRBV5-1 with TRBJ2-7; 12 bases fit TRBD2. The length of the CDR3 is 16 residues. The germline V gene has CDR1 SGHRS and CDR2 YFSETQ. V lost 3 bases to trimming and J lost 0 bases; unmatched junction nucleotides: 4.

V gene TRBV4-1 combines with J gene TRBJ2-2, with unresolved D. V lost 1 base and J lost 4, with 4 bases in between. Germline V lookup: CDR1 MGHRA, CDR2 YSYEKL. There are 13 residues in the CDR3. As DNA, the CDR3 is TGCGCCAGCAGCCAAGGGCCCACCGGGGAGCTGTTTTTT. Translated: CASSQGPTGELFF.

The chain employs TRBV19 and TRBJ2-5, with D perhaps matching TRBD2 (6 bases). The CDR3 runs to 14 residues. V lost 3 bases and J 5 bases, leaving 13 bases between the germline ends. The V gene's germline CDR1 is LNHDA and CDR2 SQIVND (reference sequence). CDR3 protein: CASSIAGIGETQYF. CDR3 nucleotide sequence: TGTGCCAGTAGTATTGCGGGGATCGGGGAGACCCAGTACTTC.

The V and J genes are TRBV19 and TRBJ1-6, with D possibly TRBD1 on 6 matching bases. V lost 7 bases and J lost 5, with 18 bases in between. The V gene's germline CDR1 is LNHDA and CDR2 SQIVND (reference sequence). CDR3 length: 16 amino acids. The chain's CDR3 is CASKRGAGVNNSPLHF. Written as DNA, the CDR3 is TGTGCCAGTAAAAGGGGTGCAGGGGTGAATAATTCACCCCTCCACTTT.

This chain links TRBV6-5 with TRBJ1-2, with 7 bases identical to TRBD1. V shed 6 bases and J 3 bases; nucleotides not matched to a gene: 4. Germline V CDR1 and CDR2: MNHEY, SVGAGI. The CDR3 consists of 13 residues. CDR3 nucleotides: TGTGCCAGCAGCAAAGGGACAGACTATGGCTACACCTTC. It is translated as CASSKGTDYGYTF.

The chain employs TRBV5-1 and TRBJ1-2; TRBD1 agrees at 8 bases. After removal of 4 bases from V and 6 bases from J, the junction contained 5 bases not matched to a gene. Germline values: CDR1 SGHRS, CDR2 YFSETQ. CDR3 length equals 13 residues. The CDR3 sequence is CASSGQGADGYTF. Written as DNA, the CDR3 is TGCGCCAGCAGCGGCCAGGGGGCTGATGGCTACACCTTC.

V is TRBV6-1 and J is TRBJ2-7, with 11 bases lining up with TRBD1. The germline V gene has CDR1 MNHNS and CDR2 SASEGT. There are 18 residues in the CDR3. Trimming cost V 3 bases and J 4 bases; bases outside gene matches: 14. CDR3 nucleotide sequence: TGTGCCAGCAGTGATCTAAGCCTCCGGGACAGGGGGAGGTACGAGCAGTACTTC. Translation gives CASSDLSLRDRGRYEQYF.

V is TRBV5-1 and J is TRBJ2-2, with unresolved D. The CDR3 is made up of 17 amino acids. Germline V gene data show CDR1 as SGHRS and CDR2 as YFSETQ. V lost 5 bases and J lost 0, with 17 bases in between. The CDR3 nucleotides read TGCGCCAGCAGTAACAAGTCCCTGGGCTCGAACACCGGGGAGCTGTTTTTT. This sequence encodes CASSNKSLGSNTGELFF.

The chain combines TRBV6-5 with TRBJ2-1; TRBD2 is a possible D gene (5 bases). The CDR3 has 13 amino acids. The V and J ends lost 6 bases and 6 bases respectively, with 12 bases between them. Germline assignment: CDR1 MNHEY and CDR2 SVGAGI. CDR3: CASRLREINEQFF. The CDR3 DNA is TGTGCCAGCAGGCTGAGGGAAATCAATGAGCAGTTCTTC.

The CDR3 DNA follows: TGTGCCAGCAGTGCACCTTGGGACAGATCCTACGAGCAGTACGTC. It yields the protein CASSAPWDRSYEQYV. The J gene is TRBJ2-7, the V gene TRBV6-1, with 7 bases fitting TRBD1. The V gene's germline CDR1 is MNHNS and CDR2 SASEGT. Germline trimming cut 4 bases from V and 1 base from J; bases unmatched to any gene: 7. The CDR3 is 15 residues long.

The genes are TRBV28 and TRBJ1-2, with 8 nucleotides matching TRBD1. The trim removed 6 bases at V and 4 bases at J, leaving 10 bases unmatched. This CDR3 spans 15 amino acids. From germline, CDR1 is MDHEN and CDR2 SYDVKM. The CDR3 region is CASRSRTGKSYGYTF. The CDR3 DNA reads TGTGCCAGCAGGTCAAGGACAGGGAAGTCCTATGGCTACACCTTC.

This chain connects TRBV18 to TRBJ1-6, with 7 bases matching TRBD1. V was clipped by 2 bases and J by 5 bases; unmatched bases: 6. There are 16 residues in the CDR3. CDR1 KGHSH and CDR2 LQKENI come from the germline V gene. This CDR3 is CASSPAGQYNNSPLHF. The CDR3 DNA reads TGTGCCAGCTCACCAGCGGGACAGTATAATAATTCACCCCTCCACTTT.

The chain couples TRBV9 to TRBJ2-1; the match to TRBD2 covers 7 bases. Per the germline V gene, CDR1 is SGDLS and CDR2 is YYNGEE. The CDR3 is 15 residues long. The V segment lost 3 bases and the J segment 2 bases; nucleotides outside the gene matches: 5. The CDR3 DNA reads TGTGCCAGCAGCGAACGGGGGGAGACCTACAATGAGCAGTTCTTC. Amino acids: CASSERGETYNEQFF.

The V gene is TRBV7-9, the J gene TRBJ2-2; 9 bases line up with TRBD2. Germline CDR1 and CDR2: SEHNR and FQNEAQ (reference sequence). Trimming at V came to 5 bases and at J to 10 bases, leaving 2 bases not matched to a gene. This CDR3 has 12 residues. CDR3 sequence: CASSPSGEELFF. The CDR3 coding sequence is TGTGCCAGCAGCCCTAGCGGGGAGGAGCTGTTTTTT.

This sequence joins TRBV28 and TRBJ1-5; no definite D call. The CDR3 contains 14 residues. Germline CDR1 MDHEN, CDR2 SYDVKM. V lost 6 bases to trimming and J lost 2 bases, with 11 bases between them. CDR3 sequence (DNA): TGTGCCAGCAGCTACCGTAGCCGCAATCAGCCCCAGCATTTT. Translation gives CASSYRSRNQPQHF.

The rearrangement uses TRBV27 and TRBJ1-2; 8 nucleotides agree with TRBD1. V lost 5 bases, J lost 3 bases, and 5 bases stayed unmatched. The CDR3 sequence is 14 residues long. Germline-derived CDR1 and CDR2 are MNHEY and SMNVEV (reference sequence). This CDR3 is CASSQDRADYGYTF. DNA for the CDR3: TGTGCCAGCAGTCAGGACAGGGCCGACTATGGCTACACCTTC.

This chain links TRBV11-3 with TRBJ2-2; 9 bases align to TRBD2. This CDR3 has 19 residues. CDR1 and CDR2 (germline): SGHNT, YENEEA. V trimming: 0 bases; J trimming: 0 bases; junction bases outside the gene matches: 8. The CDR3 sequence: CASSLDRGSGGPNTGELFF. The CDR3 DNA reads as TGTGCCAGCAGCTTAGATAGAGGTAGCGGGGGCCCGAACACCGGGGAGCTGTTTTTT.

This chain links TRBV5-1 with TRBJ2-3; TRBD2 matches at 7 bases. CDR3 length: 15 residues. J was trimmed by 3 bases and V by 2 bases; bases with no gene match: 6. Germline CDR1 is SGHRS and CDR2 is YFSETQ. CDR3 in DNA: TGCGCCAGCAGCTTCTCCCCCGGGAGGACAGATACGCAGTATTTT. This sequence encodes CASSFSPGRTDTQYF.

The J gene is TRBJ1-5, the V gene TRBV4-2; D call uncertain. Trimming stripped 1 base from V and 1 base from J, with 8 bases between. The CDR3 contains 15 residues. CDR1 and CDR2 from the germline V gene are LGHNA and YNFKEQ. Here the CDR3 DNA reads TGTGCCAGCAGCCAAGTCTTCTCGAGCAATCAGCCCCAGCATTTT. Its protein is CASSQVFSSNQPQHF.

The chain uses TRBV5-4 and TRBJ1-1; TRBD1 matches at 7 bases. In germline, CDR1 is SGHNT, CDR2 YYREEE (reference sequence). The CDR3 has 17 residues. V shed 1 base, J shed 2 bases, and the junction held 11 bases outside the gene matches. CDR3 DNA sequence: TGTGCCAGCAGCTTGTCAAGGGGCGAAGGGGGCAACACTGAAGCTTTCTTT. It yields the protein CASSLSRGEGGNTEAFF.

The chain uses TRBV28 and TRBJ1-6; 12 positions match TRBD1. The CDR3 spans 15 residues. J gave up 8 bases and V 3 bases, and 2 bases lay outside the gene matches. Germline values: CDR1 MDHEN, CDR2 SYDVKM. CDR3 in DNA: TGTGCCAGCAGTTTTGGGGACAGGGGGCATTCACCCCTCCACTTT. Its protein product is CASSFGDRGHSPLHF.

The count of this clone is one. The chain is built from TRBV9 and TRBJ2-5; 9 positions match TRBD2. The CDR3 totals 17 residues. Trimming cost V 4 bases and J 3 bases; bases outside gene matches: 13. Germline V gene data show CDR1 as SGDLS and CDR2 as YYNGEE. The CDR3 loop reads CASSTPQRGDAKETQYF. Written as DNA, the CDR3 is TGTGCCAGCAGCACTCCCCAGCGGGGGGATGCGAAAGAGACCCAGTACTTC.